Described below is a single T cell receptor beta chain sequence and its context. Its specificity is unknown. This specimen belongs to a study of chemoradiotherapy in HPV16-positive cancers. For the study at large: Candidate HPV-specific T-cell clones and common TCR motifs came from functional assays in a couple of HPV16-positive patients.

Overall study findings and caveats: Only a couple of HPV16-positive patients supplied the functional HPV-specificity definition.

The table came from immunoSEQ multiplex PCR; TCRdb's copy has only in-frame clones and leaves some out. The table records around 20,000 clones, around 73% of them present only once. Germline V gene sequence: CDR1 GTSNPN, CDR2 SVGIG (reference sequence). The CDR3 is 10 amino acids. Trimming took off 5 bases at V and 3 bases at J, with 5 bases between the two ends. The genes are TRBV30 and TRBJ2-7; D is unclear. This receptor was taken from a human donor with HPV-associated anogenital cancer. Sample acquisition took place from a patient who underwent chemoradiotherapy. CDR3 in amino acids: CAWGIYEQYF. The CDR3 bases are TGTGCCTGGGGAATCTACGAGCAGTACTTC.